The sequence of this T cell receptor (beta chain) was determined in a study of shared clonotypes between healthy human individuals. At the deep level, the assay was run. This table comes from immunoSEQ multiplex PCR, and its TCRdb copy is limited to in-frame clones, with some not included. Of about a million clones listed, 77% are singletons. This clone has only a few counts. CDR1 is GTSNPN and CDR2 is SVGIG in the germline V gene (reference sequence). V was trimmed by 0 bases and J by 2 bases, leaving 13 bases between them. This CDR3 spans 15 amino acids. This TCR derives from a man between 18 and 29 years old in good health. Some clones in this sample may be carry-over from other donors' samples. Material: memory CD4+ T cells from PBMCs. Stated subset: CD45RA-negative fraction. The V and J genes are TRBV30 and TRBJ1-1; D not certain. The CDR3 DNA reads TGTGCCTGGAGTGTACGGGGTGGAGTCAACACTGAAGCTTTCTTT. Amino acids: CAWSVRGGVNTEAFF.